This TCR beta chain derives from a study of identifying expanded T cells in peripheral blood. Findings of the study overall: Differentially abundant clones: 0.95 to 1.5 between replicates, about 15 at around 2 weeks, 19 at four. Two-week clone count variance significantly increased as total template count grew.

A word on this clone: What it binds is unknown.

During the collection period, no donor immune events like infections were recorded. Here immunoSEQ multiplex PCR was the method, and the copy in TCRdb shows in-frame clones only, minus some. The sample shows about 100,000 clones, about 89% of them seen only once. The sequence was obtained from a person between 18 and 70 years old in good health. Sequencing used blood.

The CDR3 loop is CASSQTGWGNYGYTF. The CDR3 DNA follows: TGTGCCAGCAGCCAGACGGGCTGGGGCAACTATGGCTACACCTTC. The genes are TRBV14 and TRBJ1-2; the D gene is possibly TRBD1 (5 bases). This CDR3 spans 15 amino acids. CDR1 is SGHDN and CDR2 is FVKESK in the germline V gene. V was trimmed by 3 bases and J by 2 bases, leaving 13 bases between them.